The rows below give T cell receptor beta chains drawn from one sample of a study of blood T cell repertoires in COVID-19. Generated by immunoSEQ multiplex PCR, the TCRdb table keeps only in-frame clones and is missing some. The sample consists of approximately 530,000 clones, 85% to 90% of them appearing once. The sequenced sample consisted of peripheral blood. These receptor sequences come from a woman aged 45 to 65 with COVID-19, enrolled during active disease. Both conserved end residues are part of each CDR3. The D gene is left open where the match is weak. Clone size, where shown, is once, few, many, or a class for clones that have expanded.

>TRBV19|.|TRBJ1-5|.
TGTGCCAGTAGCCATTATGCACAGGGCAGTCAGCCCCAGCATTTT
CASSHYAQGSQPQHF
>TRBV7-3|.|TRBJ2-7|.
TGTGCCAGCAGCCTGGACAGCAACTACGAGCAGTACTTC
CASSLDSNYEQYF
>TRBV30|.|TRBJ1-2|.
TGTGCCTGGAGAGGTCAGGCAGCCAAACCAAGAGCTAACTATGGCTACACCTTC
CAWRGQAAKPRANYGYTF
>TRBV7-2|.|TRBJ2-7|.
TGTGCCAGCAGCTTAGCTGGCGGGGGCTTTTCCTACGAGCAGTACTTC
CASSLAGGGFSYEQYF
>TRBV11-3|.|TRBJ2-3|.
TGTGCCAGCAGCTTACCGACAGATACGCAGTATTTT
CASSLPTDTQYF
>TRBV12-3/TRBV12-4|TRBD1|TRBJ1-2|.
TGTGCCAGCAGTTCGGACAGGCTAGGCTACACCTTC
CASSSDRLGYTF
>TRBV5-1|.|TRBJ1-2|few
TGCGCCAGCAGCCCTGCAGGGAATGGCTACACCTTC
CASSPAGNGYTF
>TRBV5-1|TRBD2|TRBJ2-1|.
TGCGCCAGCAGCTTGGTTGGGCTAGCGGGGGATGAGCAGTTCTTC
CASSLVGLAGDEQFF
>TRBV9|.|TRBJ2-1|.
TGTGCCAGCAGCGTAGGACAGTACAATGAGCAGTTCTTC
CASSVGQYNEQFF
>TRBV18|TRBD1|TRBJ1-5|.
TGTGCCAGCTCACCGGAACAGGGGGATCAGCCCCAGCATTTT
CASSPEQGDQPQHF
>TRBV6-5|TRBD1|TRBJ2-7|.
TGTGCCAGCAGCCGTGCAGGGGGAAGCTACGAGCAGTACTTC
CASSRAGGSYEQYF
>TRBV11-3|TRBD2|TRBJ2-2|.
TGTGCCAGCAGCCCATGGGGGGGCACCGGGGAGCTGTTTTTT
CASSPWGGTGELFF
>TRBV14|.|TRBJ2-5|few
TGTGCCAGCAGCCGAGGCGGGGAGACCCAGTACTTC
CASSRGGETQYF
>TRBV27|.|TRBJ1-1|.
TGTGCCAGCGTTGGTTGGGCGCGGGGGTCGAAGAACACTGAAGCTTTCTTT
CASVGWARGSKNTEAFF
>TRBV18|TRBD1|TRBJ2-2|.
TGTGCCAGCTCACCACAACAGGGGGACGGGGAGCTGTTTTTT
CASSPQQGDGELFF
>TRBV5-4|TRBD1|TRBJ2-3|.
TGTGCCAGCAGCTTGGGGGGGACAGATAGCACAGATACGCAGTATTTT
CASSLGGTDSTDTQYF
>TRBV6-5|TRBD1|TRBJ1-6|.
TGTGCCAGCAGTTACGGGACAGAAGTCTACCCCCTCCACTTT
CASSYGTEVYPLHF
>TRBV5-1|TRBD1|TRBJ2-1|.
TGCGCCAGCAGCGTTCGACAGGGCCGCTCCTACAATGAGCAGTTCTTC
CASSVRQGRSYNEQFF
>TRBV7-9|.|TRBJ1-3|.
TGTGCCAGCAGCGGACTTGGAAACACCATATATTTT
CASSGLGNTIYF
>TRBV12-3/TRBV12-4|.|TRBJ2-7|.
TGTGCCAGCAGGAAAGGGGGTTTGGGGCAGTACTTC
CASRKGGLGQYF
>TRBV5-4|TRBD2|TRBJ2-3|.
TGTGCCAGCAGCTTGGATTCGGCGGGGGGTAGCACAGATACGCAGTATTTT
CASSLDSAGGSTDTQYF
>TRBV4-2|TRBD1|TRBJ2-1|once
TGTGCCAGCAGCCAAGGGGGACAGCTAGGGCAGTTCTTC
CASSQGGQLGQFF
>TRBV19|TRBD1|TRBJ1-2|.
TGTGCCAGTAGTATGAGGGACAGCCCTTACAGGGGCTACACCTTC
CASSMRDSPYRGYTF
>TRBV7-6|TRBD2|TRBJ2-3|.
TGTGCCAGCAGCTTAGACGGCGGGGGGGCTCCAGATACGCAGTATTTT
CASSLDGGGAPDTQYF
>TRBV20-1|.|TRBJ2-1|.
TGCAGTGCTAGTGGGCGCGGGGGCCACAATGAGCAGTTCTTC
CSASGRGGHNEQFF